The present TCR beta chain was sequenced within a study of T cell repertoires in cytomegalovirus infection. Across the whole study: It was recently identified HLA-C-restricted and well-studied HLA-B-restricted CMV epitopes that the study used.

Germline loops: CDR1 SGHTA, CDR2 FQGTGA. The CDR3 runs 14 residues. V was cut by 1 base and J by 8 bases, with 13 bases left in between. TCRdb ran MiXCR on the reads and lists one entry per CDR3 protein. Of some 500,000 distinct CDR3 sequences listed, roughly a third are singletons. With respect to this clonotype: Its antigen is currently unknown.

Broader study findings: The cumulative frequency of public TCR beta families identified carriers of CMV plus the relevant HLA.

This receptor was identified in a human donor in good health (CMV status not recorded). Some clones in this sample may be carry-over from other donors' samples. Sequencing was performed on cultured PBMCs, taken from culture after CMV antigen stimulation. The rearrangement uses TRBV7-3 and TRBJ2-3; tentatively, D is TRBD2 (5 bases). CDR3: CASSLIGVEATQYF. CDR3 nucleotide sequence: TGTGCCAGCAGCTTAATCGGGGTCGAAGCTACGCAGTATTTT.